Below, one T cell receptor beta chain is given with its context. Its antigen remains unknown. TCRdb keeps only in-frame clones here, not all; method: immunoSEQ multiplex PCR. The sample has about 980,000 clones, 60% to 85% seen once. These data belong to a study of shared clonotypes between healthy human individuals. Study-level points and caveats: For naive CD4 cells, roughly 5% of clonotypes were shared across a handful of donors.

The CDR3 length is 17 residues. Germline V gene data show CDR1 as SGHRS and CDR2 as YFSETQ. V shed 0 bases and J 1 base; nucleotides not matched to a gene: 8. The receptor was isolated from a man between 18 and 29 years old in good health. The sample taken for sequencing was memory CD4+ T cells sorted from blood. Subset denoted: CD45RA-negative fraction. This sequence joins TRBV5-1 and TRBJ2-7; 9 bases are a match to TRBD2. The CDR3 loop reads CASSLGRWTSESYEQYF. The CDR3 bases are TGCGCCAGCAGCTTGGGACGGTGGACTAGCGAGTCCTACGAGCAGTACTTC.